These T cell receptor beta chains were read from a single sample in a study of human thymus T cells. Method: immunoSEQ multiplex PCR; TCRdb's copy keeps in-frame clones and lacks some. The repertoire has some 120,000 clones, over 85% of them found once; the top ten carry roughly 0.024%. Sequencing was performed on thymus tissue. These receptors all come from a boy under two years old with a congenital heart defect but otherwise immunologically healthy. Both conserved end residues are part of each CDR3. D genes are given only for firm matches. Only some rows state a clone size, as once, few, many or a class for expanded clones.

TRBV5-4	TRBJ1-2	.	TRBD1	TGTGCCAGCAGTTGGCCGGGACAGGGGGGCTATGGCTACACCTTC	CASSWPGQGGYGYTF
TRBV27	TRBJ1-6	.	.	TGTGCCAGCAGTTCGGGAGGGGGGGGATCACCCCTCCACTTT	CASSSGGGGSPLHF
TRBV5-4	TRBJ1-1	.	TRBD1	TGTGCCAGCAGTTTTATACAGGGGGCGGAGGTGAACACTGAAGCTTTCTTT	CASSFIQGAEVNTEAFF
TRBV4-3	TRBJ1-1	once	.	TGCGCCAGCAGCCGCGCCGCCTGGACAGCCGAGATGAACACTGAAGCTTTCTTT	CASSRAAWTAEMNTEAFF
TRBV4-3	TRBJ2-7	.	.	TGCGCCAGCAGCCAAGACCCAGGGGCCTACGAGCAGTACTTC	CASSQDPGAYEQYF
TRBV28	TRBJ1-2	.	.	TGTGCCAGCAGGATCGGACAGAACTATGGCTACACCTTC	CASRIGQNYGYTF
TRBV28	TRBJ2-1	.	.	TGTGCCAGCAGTTTAGGGGTGACAGGAATCTCCTACAATGAGCAGTTCTTC	CASSLGVTGISYNEQFF
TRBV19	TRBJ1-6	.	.	TGTGCCAGTAGTATGATGGCCCCGGGAAGCTCCTATAATTCACCCCTCCACTTT	CASSMMAPGSSYNSPLHF
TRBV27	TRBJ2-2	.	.	TGTGCCAGCAGTCCCGACCCGAACACCGGGGAGCTGTTTTTT	CASSPDPNTGELFF
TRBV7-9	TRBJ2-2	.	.	TGTGCCAGCAGCGCTCCCGCCACAGGAGCCGGACGTGGCACCGGGGAGCTGTTTTTT	CASSAPATGAGRGTGELFF
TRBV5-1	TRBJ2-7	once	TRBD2	TGCGCCAGCAGCTTGGGAATAGAGGGGACTCGAGCGGGGGCCTTTTATGCTTACGAGCAGTACTTC	CASSLGIEGTRAGAFYAYEQYF